This is a list of T cell receptor beta chains from one sample in a study of regulatory T cells in long-lasting Graves disease. TCRdb passed the multiplex PCR reads through MiXCR, listing each CDR3 protein once. The table includes 350,000 to 500,000 distinct CDR3 sequences, about 15% detected once. Separately, the same data were catalogued under a study of T cells in Graves' hyperthyroidism and ophthalmopathy.

Sequenced material: peripheral blood mononuclear cells (PBMCs), taken at new diagnosis, from a patient treated with antithyroid drugs. These receptors all stem from a woman aged 30 to 39 with Graves disease. The CDR3 runs from the conserved cysteine through the conserved F or W. D genes are given only for firm matches. Not all rows give a size; the values are once, few, many and, for expanded clones, a class.

v_call: TRBV11-2
d_call: .
clone_size: many
j_call: TRBJ2-3
cdr3_aa: CASSLGSRTDTQYF
cdr3_nt: TGTGCCAGCAGCTTAGGGAGCCGGACAGATACGCAGTATTTT

v_call: TRBV6-2/TRBV6-3
d_call: .
clone_size: many
j_call: TRBJ2-7
cdr3_aa: CASSPPTGAYEQYF
cdr3_nt: TGTGCCAGCAGTCCCCCGACTGGGGCCTACGAGCAGTACTTC

v_call: TRBV20-1
d_call: TRBD2
clone_size: many
j_call: TRBJ2-7
cdr3_aa: CSASGLAGRSWEQYF
cdr3_nt: TGCAGTGCTTCCGGACTAGCGGGACGGTCCTGGGAGCAGTACTTC

v_call: TRBV6-5
d_call: .
clone_size: many
j_call: TRBJ2-7
cdr3_aa: CASSYYSGTFYEQYF
cdr3_nt: TGTGCCAGCAGTTACTATTCCGGGACCTTCTACGAGCAGTACTTC

v_call: TRBV4-3
d_call: .
clone_size: .
j_call: TRBJ2-7
cdr3_aa: CASSQGVGKYEQYF
cdr3_nt: TGCGCCAGCAGCCAAGGCGTGGGCAAGTACGAGCAGTACTTC

v_call: TRBV6-2/TRBV6-3
d_call: .
clone_size: .
j_call: TRBJ1-6
cdr3_aa: CASSPVPQTYNSPLHF
cdr3_nt: TGTGCCAGCAGTCCTGTGCCTCAGACTTATAATTCACCCCTCCACTTT

v_call: TRBV27
d_call: TRBD1
clone_size: many
j_call: TRBJ1-6
cdr3_aa: CASSDNPGTGVNSPLHF
cdr3_nt: TGTGCCAGCAGTGACAACCCGGGGACAGGGGTAAATTCACCCCTCCACTTT

v_call: TRBV7-9
d_call: TRBD2
clone_size: few
j_call: TRBJ2-3
cdr3_aa: CASSPGLAGRDTQYF
cdr3_nt: TGTGCCAGCAGCCCCGGACTAGCGGGACGAGATACGCAGTATTTT

v_call: TRBV7-9
d_call: .
clone_size: many
j_call: TRBJ2-7
cdr3_aa: CASSLARLSEQYF
cdr3_nt: TGTGCCAGCAGCTTGGCCCGTTTAAGTGAGCAGTACTTC

v_call: TRBV3-1
d_call: TRBD2
clone_size: .
j_call: TRBJ2-1
cdr3_aa: CASSPRTSGLNNEQFF
cdr3_nt: TGTGCCAGCAGCCCTAGGACTAGCGGTCTCAACAATGAGCAGTTCTTC

v_call: TRBV7-2
d_call: .
clone_size: many
j_call: TRBJ2-4
cdr3_aa: CASSLDPAFPSKNIQYF
cdr3_nt: TGTGCCAGCAGCTTAGATCCCGCCTTTCCCTCCAAAAACATTCAGTACTTC

v_call: TRBV10-2
d_call: .
clone_size: few
j_call: TRBJ2-7
cdr3_aa: CASSESVEQYF
cdr3_nt: TGCGCCAGCAGTGAGTCAGTCGAGCAGTACTTC

v_call: TRBV30
d_call: TRBD1
clone_size: few
j_call: TRBJ1-2
cdr3_aa: CAGNPRDRVTGYTF
cdr3_nt: TGTGCTGGAAACCCCCGGGACAGGGTAACCGGCTACACCTTC

v_call: TRBV30
d_call: .
clone_size: many
j_call: TRBJ2-5
cdr3_aa: CAWSVKGEETQYF
cdr3_nt: TGTGCCTGGAGTGTTAAGGGAGAAGAGACCCAGTACTTC

v_call: TRBV19
d_call: .
clone_size: many
j_call: TRBJ2-1
cdr3_aa: CASSIDWGSYNEQFF
cdr3_nt: TGTGCCAGTAGTATAGATTGGGGGTCCTACAATGAGCAGTTCTTC

v_call: TRBV5-1
d_call: .
clone_size: many
j_call: TRBJ2-3
cdr3_aa: CASSLGHQGTDTQYF
cdr3_nt: TGCGCCAGCAGCTTGGGACACCAAGGCACAGATACGCAGTATTTT

v_call: TRBV27
d_call: .
clone_size: many
j_call: TRBJ2-1
cdr3_aa: CASSPSIYNEQFF
cdr3_nt: TGTGCCAGCAGTCCGTCCATATACAATGAGCAGTTCTTC

v_call: TRBV19
d_call: TRBD1
clone_size: .
j_call: TRBJ2-7
cdr3_aa: CASWDRETYEQYF
cdr3_nt: TGTGCCAGTTGGGACAGAGAGACCTACGAGCAGTACTTC

v_call: TRBV20-1
d_call: .
clone_size: .
j_call: TRBJ2-2
cdr3_aa: CSARALGEKNTGELFF
cdr3_nt: TGCAGTGCTAGAGCTCTTGGGGAGAAAAACACCGGGGAGCTGTTTTTT

v_call: TRBV13
d_call: .
clone_size: many
j_call: TRBJ2-7
cdr3_aa: CASSGGTDSSYEQYF
cdr3_nt: TGTGCCAGCAGCGGGGGGACAGACAGCTCCTACGAGCAGTACTTC

v_call: TRBV2
d_call: .
clone_size: many
j_call: TRBJ2-2
cdr3_aa: CASSGEAPGELFF
cdr3_nt: TGTGCCAGCAGTGGCGAGGCTCCCGGGGAGCTGTTTTTT

v_call: TRBV10-3
d_call: .
clone_size: .
j_call: TRBJ1-1
cdr3_aa: CAISERGGETEAFF
cdr3_nt: TGTGCCATCAGTGAGCGAGGGGGGGAGACTGAAGCTTTCTTT

v_call: TRBV2
d_call: .
clone_size: .
j_call: TRBJ2-1
cdr3_aa: CASSKGETRYF
cdr3_nt: TGTGCCAGCAGTAAAGGGGAGACCCGGTACTTC

v_call: TRBV15
d_call: .
clone_size: many
j_call: TRBJ2-1
cdr3_aa: CATSRDLVNEQFF
cdr3_nt: TGTGCCACCAGCAGGGACTTAGTAAATGAGCAGTTCTTC

v_call: TRBV9
d_call: .
clone_size: many
j_call: TRBJ2-7
cdr3_aa: CASSGGDGSYEQYF
cdr3_nt: TGTGCCAGCAGCGGGGGGGACGGGAGCTACGAGCAGTACTTC

v_call: TRBV11-2
d_call: .
clone_size: many
j_call: TRBJ1-2
cdr3_aa: CASSLVDRLRERVDYGYTF
cdr3_nt: TGTGCCAGCAGCTTAGTTGACAGACTACGGGAAAGAGTTGACTATGGCTACACCTTC

v_call: TRBV20-1
d_call: .
clone_size: .
j_call: TRBJ1-1
cdr3_aa: CSASSRTGTEAFF
cdr3_nt: TGCAGTGCTAGTAGTAGGACGGGAACTGAAGCTTTCTTT

v_call: TRBV2
d_call: TRBD1
clone_size: once
j_call: TRBJ2-5
cdr3_aa: CASSEEGDRGRQETQYF
cdr3_nt: TGTGCCAGCAGTGAAGAGGGGGACAGGGGGCGCCAAGAGACCCAGTACTTC

v_call: TRBV7-9
d_call: .
clone_size: .
j_call: TRBJ2-2
cdr3_aa: CASSWEGNTGELFF
cdr3_nt: TGTGCCAGCAGCTGGGAAGGTAACACCGGGGAGCTGTTTTTT

v_call: TRBV28
d_call: TRBD1
clone_size: many
j_call: TRBJ1-5
cdr3_aa: CASSLGSGGGQPQHF
cdr3_nt: TGTGCCAGCAGTTTAGGATCAGGGGGCGGCCAGCCCCAGCATTTT

v_call: TRBV6-5
d_call: .
clone_size: many
j_call: TRBJ1-1
cdr3_aa: CASSLGDVHTEAFF
cdr3_nt: TGTGCCAGCAGTTTGGGGGACGTTCACACTGAAGCTTTCTTT

v_call: TRBV7-2
d_call: .
clone_size: many
j_call: TRBJ2-3
cdr3_aa: CASSATVRGTQYF
cdr3_nt: TGTGCCAGCAGCGCCACCGTCCGGGGGACGCAGTATTTT

v_call: TRBV20-1
d_call: TRBD1
clone_size: .
j_call: TRBJ2-7
cdr3_aa: CSATRGTGYYEQYF
cdr3_nt: TGCAGTGCTACTCGGGGGACAGGGTACTACGAGCAGTACTTC

v_call: TRBV30
d_call: TRBD1
clone_size: .
j_call: TRBJ1-1
cdr3_aa: CAWSATGAFHEAFF
cdr3_nt: TGTGCCTGGAGTGCAACAGGGGCCTTTCATGAAGCTTTCTTT

v_call: TRBV14
d_call: TRBD2
clone_size: many
j_call: TRBJ2-2
cdr3_aa: CASSQPGTSGIGELFF
cdr3_nt: TGTGCCAGCAGCCAACCCGGGACTAGCGGGATTGGGGAGCTGTTTTTT

v_call: TRBV19
d_call: .
clone_size: .
j_call: TRBJ2-7
cdr3_aa: CASSLRVEREQYF
cdr3_nt: TGTGCCAGTAGTTTGCGAGTCGAACGCGAGCAGTACTTC

v_call: TRBV5-1
d_call: .
clone_size: many
j_call: TRBJ2-2
cdr3_aa: CASSLGGITGELFF
cdr3_nt: TGTGCCAGCAGCTTGGGAGGAATCACCGGGGAGCTGTTTTTT

v_call: TRBV24-1
d_call: TRBD1
clone_size: .
j_call: TRBJ1-1
cdr3_aa: CATRDSAMNTEAFF
cdr3_nt: TGTGCCACAAGGGACAGCGCGATGAACACTGAAGCTTTCTTT

v_call: TRBV12-3/TRBV12-4
d_call: TRBD1
clone_size: few
j_call: TRBJ2-7
cdr3_aa: CASRPDRDHEQYF
cdr3_nt: TGTGCCAGCAGGCCCGACAGGGATCACGAGCAGTACTTC

v_call: TRBV19
d_call: .
clone_size: .
j_call: TRBJ1-4
cdr3_aa: CASMGQLNEKLFF
cdr3_nt: TGTGCCAGTATGGGGCAGTTGAATGAAAAACTGTTTTTT

v_call: TRBV29-1
d_call: TRBD2
clone_size: .
j_call: TRBJ2-1
cdr3_aa: CSVEMGGYNEQFF
cdr3_nt: TGCAGCGTTGAAATGGGGGGGTACAATGAGCAGTTCTTC